This T cell receptor (beta chain) was documented in a study of CXCR4 blockade with PD-1 therapy in pancreatic cancer. Study-level findings and limits: Convergent selection by common tumor antigens was suggested by nucleotide rearrangement counts. Tumor clonality averaged approximately 0.15 versus 0.05 in healthy blood, not predicting survival. Antigen-specificity overlap of convergent dominant clones remained unconfirmed.

No neoadjuvant therapy was given before resection to the patients supplying these archived tumor blocks. This CDR3 spans 12 amino acids. Trimming took off 1 base at V and 2 bases at J, with 1 base between the two ends. Germline CDR1 is MNHGY and CDR2 is SAAAGT. The repertoire was sequenced with immunoSEQ multiplex PCR; TCRdb's copy has only in-frame clones and lacks some. This table has some 5,000 clones, 55% appearing once. This clone was detected a few times. Its specificity is not known. The chain joins TRBV6-8 to TRBJ2-3, with D unclear. Sequencing was done on a sample of tumor tissue. The receptor's source is a human donor with pancreatic ductal adenocarcinoma. The CDR3 reads CASSYYTDTQYF. For the CDR3, the DNA is TGTGCCAGCAGTTACTACACAGATACGCAGTATTTT.